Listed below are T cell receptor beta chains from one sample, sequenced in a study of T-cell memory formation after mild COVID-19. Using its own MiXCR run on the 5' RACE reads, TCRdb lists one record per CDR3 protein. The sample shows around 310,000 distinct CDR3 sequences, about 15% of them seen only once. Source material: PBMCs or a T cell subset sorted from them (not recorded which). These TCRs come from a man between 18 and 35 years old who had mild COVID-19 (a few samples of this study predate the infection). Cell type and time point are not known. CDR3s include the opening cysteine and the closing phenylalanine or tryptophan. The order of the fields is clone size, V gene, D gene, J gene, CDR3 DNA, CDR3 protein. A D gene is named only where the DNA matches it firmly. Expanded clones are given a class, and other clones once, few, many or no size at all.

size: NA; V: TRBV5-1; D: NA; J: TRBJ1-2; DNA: TGCGCCAGCAGCTTGGGGACAAGTGATTACTATGGCTACACCTTC; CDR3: CASSLGTSDYYGYTF
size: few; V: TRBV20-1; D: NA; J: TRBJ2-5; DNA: TGCAGTGCTAGTATTACGGGACGTTGGGATGGGGAGACCCAGTACTTC; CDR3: CSASITGRWDGETQYF
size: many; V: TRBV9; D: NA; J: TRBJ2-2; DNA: TGTGCCAGCAGCGCCGGGGGGCTCGACACCGGGGAGCTGTTTTTT; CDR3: CASSAGGLDTGELFF
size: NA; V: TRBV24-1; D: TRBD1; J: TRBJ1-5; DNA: TGTGCCACCAGTGGCCGATTTGACGGGACAGGGGATCAGCCCCAGCATTTT; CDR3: CATSGRFDGTGDQPQHF
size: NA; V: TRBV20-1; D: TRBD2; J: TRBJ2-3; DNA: TGCAGTGCTAGAGGGACTAGCGGGCCCTTAGATACGCAGTATTTT; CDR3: CSARGTSGPLDTQYF
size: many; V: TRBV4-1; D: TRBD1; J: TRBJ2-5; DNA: TGCGCCAGCAGCCAAGGAGACAGGGGACCGCGAGAGACCCAGTACTTC; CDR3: CASSQGDRGPRETQYF
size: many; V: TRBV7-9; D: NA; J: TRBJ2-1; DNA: TGTGCCAGCAGCTTAGCCGACTTCCGGGGAAATGAGCAGTTCTTC; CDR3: CASSLADFRGNEQFF
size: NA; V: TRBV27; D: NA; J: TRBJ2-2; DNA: TGTGCCAGCAGTTTATGGAGGGGGACACTAGGCGGGGAGCTGTTTTTT; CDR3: CASSLWRGTLGGELFF
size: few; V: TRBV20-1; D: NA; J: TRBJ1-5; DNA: TGCAGTGCTAGCATCAGGGAGATCAATCAGCCCCAGCATTTT; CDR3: CSASIREINQPQHF
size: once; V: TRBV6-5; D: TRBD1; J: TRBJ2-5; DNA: TGTGCCAACAGTTACTCCACAGGGGGGAAAGAGACCCAGTACTTC; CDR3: CANSYSTGGKETQYF
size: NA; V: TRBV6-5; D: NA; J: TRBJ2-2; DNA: TGTGCCAGCAGCCAAGGGGACACCCTCACCGGGGAGCTGTTTTTT; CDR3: CASSQGDTLTGELFF
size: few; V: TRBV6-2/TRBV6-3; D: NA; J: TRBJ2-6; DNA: TGTGCCAGCAGCGATCGACAGTCTGGGGCCAACGTCCTGACTTTC; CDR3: CASSDRQSGANVLTF
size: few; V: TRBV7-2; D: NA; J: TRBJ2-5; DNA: TGTGCCAGCAGCCCCTGGGGTGGGGGGCAAGAGACCCAGTACTTC; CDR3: CASSPWGGGQETQYF
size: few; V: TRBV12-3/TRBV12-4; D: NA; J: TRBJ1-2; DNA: TGTGCCAGCAACGACAGGTTTAACTATGGCTACACCTTC; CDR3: CASNDRFNYGYTF
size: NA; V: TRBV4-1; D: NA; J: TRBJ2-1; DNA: TGCGCCAGCAGCCCCCGGGGGATCTCCTACAATGAGCAGTTCTTC; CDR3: CASSPRGISYNEQFF
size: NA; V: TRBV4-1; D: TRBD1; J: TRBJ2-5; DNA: TGCGCCAGCAGCCAGGGACAGGGGGCTGGGGAGACCCAGTACTTC; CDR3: CASSQGQGAGETQYF
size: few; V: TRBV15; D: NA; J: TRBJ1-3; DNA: TGTGCCACCAGCAGAGATCGAGGGAACACCATATATTTT; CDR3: CATSRDRGNTIYF
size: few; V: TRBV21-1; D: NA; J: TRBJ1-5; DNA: TGTGCCAGCAGCAAAGTGGGGACAGGGTTTCAGCCCCAGCATTTT; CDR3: CASSKVGTGFQPQHF
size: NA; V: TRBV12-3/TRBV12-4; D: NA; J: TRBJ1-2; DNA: TGTGCCAGCAGGGCAGGGAGGATTCCGTTTGGCTACACCTTC; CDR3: CASRAGRIPFGYTF
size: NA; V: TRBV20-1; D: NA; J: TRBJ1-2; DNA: TGCAGTGCGTTTGCTGGGGGAGGTAACTATGGCTACACCTTC; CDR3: CSAFAGGGNYGYTF
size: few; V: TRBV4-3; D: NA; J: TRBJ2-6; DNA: TGCGCCAGCAGCTACCTCTCTGGCGGGGCCAACGTCCTGACTTTC; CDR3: CASSYLSGGANVLTF
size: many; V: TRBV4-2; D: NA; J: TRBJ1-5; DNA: TGTGCCAGCAGCCAACGGGACGGTTATAGCAATCAGCCCCAGCATTTT; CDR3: CASSQRDGYSNQPQHF
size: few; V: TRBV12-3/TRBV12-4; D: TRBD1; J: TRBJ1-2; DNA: TGTGCCAGCAGTCAGAGACAGGGCGGTTATGGCTACACCTTC; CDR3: CASSQRQGGYGYTF
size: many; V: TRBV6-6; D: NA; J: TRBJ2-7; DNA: TGTGCCAGCAGTCTGACGTATCAAGGGGAGCAGTACTTC; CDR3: CASSLTYQGEQYF
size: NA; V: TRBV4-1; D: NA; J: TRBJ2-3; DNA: TGCGCCAGCAAACGCGCCAGGGGTGGGACAGATACGCAGTATTTT; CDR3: CASKRARGGTDTQYF
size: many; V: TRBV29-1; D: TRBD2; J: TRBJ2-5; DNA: TGCAGCGCGACCTCGACTAGCGGGGGGGAGACCCAGTACTTC; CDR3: CSATSTSGGETQYF
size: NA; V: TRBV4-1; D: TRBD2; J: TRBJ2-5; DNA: TGCGCCAGCAGCCACCCTAACGGGGGGGAAGAGACCCAGTACTTC; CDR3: CASSHPNGGEETQYF
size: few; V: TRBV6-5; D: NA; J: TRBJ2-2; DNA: TGTGCCAGCAGCCCCACGGGTAAACACACCGGGGAGCTGTTTTTT; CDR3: CASSPTGKHTGELFF
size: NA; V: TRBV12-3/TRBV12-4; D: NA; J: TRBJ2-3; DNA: TGTGCCAGCAGTTCCCGACCCAATCGGGATACGCAGTATTTT; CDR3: CASSSRPNRDTQYF
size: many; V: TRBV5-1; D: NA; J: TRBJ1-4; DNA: TGCGCCAGCAGCGGCCCAGGGGATTACGGAAAACTGTTTTTT; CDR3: CASSGPGDYGKLFF
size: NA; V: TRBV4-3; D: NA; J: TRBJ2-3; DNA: TGCGCCAGCAGCCACCAGGGCCCCACAGATACGCAGTATTTT; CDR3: CASSHQGPTDTQYF
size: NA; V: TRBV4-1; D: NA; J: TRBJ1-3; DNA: TGCGCCAGCAGCCAAGAATGGGCATCTGGAAACACCATATATTTT; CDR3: CASSQEWASGNTIYF
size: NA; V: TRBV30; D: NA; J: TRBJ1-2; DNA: TGTGCCTGGAGAACTCCCCAGGGGGGCTACACCTTC; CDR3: CAWRTPQGGYTF
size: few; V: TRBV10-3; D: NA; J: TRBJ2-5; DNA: TGTGCCATCAGCTCGAATCTCCTGGAGACCCAGTACTTC; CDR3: CAISSNLLETQYF
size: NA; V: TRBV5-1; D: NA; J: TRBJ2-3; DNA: TGCGCCAGCAGCTTGGATGGCAAAAGCACAGATACGCAGTATTTT; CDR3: CASSLDGKSTDTQYF
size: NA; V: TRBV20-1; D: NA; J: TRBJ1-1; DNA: TGCAGTGCTAGAGATCCATCTCTAGGGGAAGCTTTCTTT; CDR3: CSARDPSLGEAFF
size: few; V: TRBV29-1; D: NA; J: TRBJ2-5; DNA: TGCAGCGTTGTCCTTCGAGGGGAAGGGGAGACCCAGTACTTC; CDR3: CSVVLRGEGETQYF
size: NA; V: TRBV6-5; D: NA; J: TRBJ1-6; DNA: TGTGCCAGCACCGGAGGGAATTCACCCCTCCACTTT; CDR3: CASTGGNSPLHF
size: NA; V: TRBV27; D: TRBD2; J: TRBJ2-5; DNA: TGTGCCAGCAGTCCAATTTGGACTAGCGGGGGCGAGACCCAGTACTTC; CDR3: CASSPIWTSGGETQYF
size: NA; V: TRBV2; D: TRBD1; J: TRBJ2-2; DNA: TGTGCCAGCGTAACAGGGGCACTGAACACCGGGGAGCTGTTTTTT; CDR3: CASVTGALNTGELFF
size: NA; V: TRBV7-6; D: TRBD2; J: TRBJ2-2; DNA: TGTGCCAGCAGCTTAATTCCTTCCGGGACTAGCGGCTACACCGGGGAGCTGTTTTTT; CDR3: CASSLIPSGTSGYTGELFF
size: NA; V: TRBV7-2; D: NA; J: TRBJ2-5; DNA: TGTGCCAGCAGCGCAAATTGGGAGACCCAGTACTTC; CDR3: CASSANWETQYF
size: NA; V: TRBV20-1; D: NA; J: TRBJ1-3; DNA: TGCAGTGCCCTCCCGTTGGGGCAGTACCGTGGAAACACCATATATTTT; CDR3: CSALPLGQYRGNTIYF
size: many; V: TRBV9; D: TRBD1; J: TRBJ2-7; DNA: TGTGCCAGCAGCGTAGCCGGGACAGCGGCGTACGAGCAGTACTTC; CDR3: CASSVAGTAAYEQYF
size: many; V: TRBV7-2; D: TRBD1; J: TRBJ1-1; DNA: TGTGCCAGCAGCTTAGTTATCAGGACAGGGAACACTGAAGCTTTCTTT; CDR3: CASSLVIRTGNTEAFF
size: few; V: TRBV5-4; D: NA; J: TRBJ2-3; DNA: TGTGCCAGCAGCTCTAGCGGAGGGGGCCGGACAGATACGCAGTATTTT; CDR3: CASSSSGGGRTDTQYF
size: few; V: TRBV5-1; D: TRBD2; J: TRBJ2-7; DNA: TGCGCCAGCAGCTTGGATTCGCGGGGGGCCACCTACGAGCAGTACTTC; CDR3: CASSLDSRGATYEQYF
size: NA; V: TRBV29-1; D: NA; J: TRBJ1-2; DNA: TGCAGCGTTGCTCGGGGCGTGGGTTGGGATGGCTACACCTTC; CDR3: CSVARGVGWDGYTF
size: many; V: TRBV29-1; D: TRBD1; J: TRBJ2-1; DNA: TGCAGCGTTGAAGATGGTCCTGCAGGGGGTAGGGAGCAGTTCTTC; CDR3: CSVEDGPAGGREQFF
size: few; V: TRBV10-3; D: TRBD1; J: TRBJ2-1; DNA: TGTGCCATCAGTGGGCCAGAAAAGGACAGGGGAAGGGTTGAGCAGTTCTTC; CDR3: CAISGPEKDRGRVEQFF